Included here is one TCR beta chain sequence, with context. Its antigen is not yet known. It has no much larger one-base neighbor in the sample; base qualities were not kept. Library prep was done by the immunoSEQ multiplex PCR assay. Drawn from immuneACCESS, this table holds only the in-frame rearrangements with V and J called that TCRdb kept. Clones are partly lost; checked studies trace under half to an unresolved V gene and leave the rest unexplained. For this sample there are approximately 140,000 clones; about 89% appear just once. Together, the top ten hold under 9% of the sample. This specimen comes from a study of control samples from healthy donors and cancer patients (dated by TCRdb to about 2020). The sequencing input was blood. This sequence was found in a man between 18 and 35 years old in good health.

The CDR3 region: CAWSVRRDSSYEQYF. DNA sequence: TGTGCCTGGAGTGTTCGACGGGACAGTTCCTACGAGCAGTACTTC. The V and J genes are TRBV30 and TRBJ2-7; the central 7 bases match TRBD1. The V end gives up 0 bases and the J end 1 base, leaving 6 bases in the junction not matched to a gene. For CDR1 and CDR2, the germline V gene (reference sequence) lists GTSNPN and SVGIG. The CDR3 runs 15 residues from the cysteine to the phenylalanine. The DNA shown is the 45-base CDR3, in frame from base 1. The entire variable domain, with the stretches around the CDR3 drawn from the reference TRBV30 and TRBJ2-7 proteins, is SQTIHQWPATLVQPVGSPLSLECTVEGTSNPNLYWYRQAAGRGLQLLFYSVGIGQISSEVPQNLSASRPQDRQFILSSKKLLLSDSGFYLCAWSVRRDSSYEQYFGPGTRLTVT.